Presented here are 15 T cell receptor beta chains from one specimen sequenced in a study of vaccination effects on CD4 cells after COVID-19. Using immunoSEQ multiplex PCR, the repertoire was profiled, and TCRdb retains in-frame clones only, with some absent. The data hold 20,000 to 25,000 clones, with 65% to 85% observed a single time. The ViraFEST assay expanded antigen-specific CD4+ T cells with viral peptide pools before sequencing. Once cultured for roughly ten days, the cells underwent separation to obtain CD4+ T cells. The cohort was immunized with two doses of either the BNT162b2 or mRNA-1273 vaccine. The antigens for these receptors are not known. Sample: CD4+ T cells from PBMCs cultured with HCoV-229E spike peptides, taken after COVID-19 vaccination. The source of these receptors is a human donor who received a COVID-19 vaccine.

The gene calls are TRBV14 and TRBJ1-1; weak D call: TRBD1 (5 bases). There are 13 residues in the CDR3. Trimming left V 1 base short and J 5 bases short, with 8 bases between. In germline, CDR1 is SGHDN, CDR2 FVKESK. CDR3 nucleotides: TGTGCCAGCAGCCAAGCTTGGGGGACTGAAGCTTTCTTT. Amino acids: CASSQAWGTEAFF.

This sequence joins TRBV12-5 and TRBJ2-1, with D unclear. The ends were cut back, 7 bases at V and 12 bases at J, with 16 bases in the middle. The V gene's germline CDR1 is LGHNT and CDR2 FRNRAP. The CDR3 contains 12 residues. Written as DNA, the CDR3 is TGTGCTAGTGAGCGACTCCAGAAAGCGCAGTTCTTC. Its protein is CASERLQKAQFF.

The rearrangement uses TRBV2 and TRBJ1-3, with a tentative D call TRBD1 (6 bases). Trimming shortened V by 6 bases and J by 0 bases, and 15 bases separated the two germline ends. The germline gives CDR1 SNHLY, CDR2 FYNNEI. There are 16 residues in the CDR3. CDR3: CASRGQGGISGNTIYF. The CDR3, as DNA: TGTGCCAGCAGGGGCCAAGGGGGGATCTCTGGAAACACCATATATTTT.

V is TRBV19 and J is TRBJ2-6; D may match TRBD1 or TRBD2 (5 bases each). The CDR3 has 17 residues. V gave up 2 bases and J gave up 0 bases, with 11 bases separating them. In germline, CDR1 is LNHDA, CDR2 SQIVND (reference sequence). Here the CDR3 reads CASSISGTYSGANVLTF. The CDR3 bases are TGTGCCAGTAGTATATCCGGGACCTACTCTGGGGCCAACGTCCTGACTTTC.

J is TRBJ2-7 and V is TRBV6-2 or TRBV6-3, with D perhaps matching TRBD1 (7 bases). Germline CDR1 and CDR2: MNHEY and SVGEGT. The CDR3 runs to 14 residues. V was pared by 2 bases and J by 4 bases, with 12 bases between. The CDR3 sequence: CASSYETGRYEQYF. As DNA, the CDR3 is TGTGCCAGCAGTTACGAGACAGGGAGGTACGAGCAGTACTTC.

The J gene is TRBJ2-7, the V gene TRBV9; D is undetermined. V lost 0 bases to trimming and J lost 0 bases, with 7 bases between them. Per germline, CDR1 SGDLS and CDR2 YYNGEE. The CDR3 consists of 14 residues. CDR3 protein: CASSVGQNSYEQYF. The DNA of the CDR3 is TGTGCCAGCAGCGTAGGGCAGAACTCCTACGAGCAGTACTTC.

A few counts support this clone. The junction differs from germline at one of its ends, possibly a read error. The rearrangement uses TRBV5-4 and TRBJ2-3; D is possibly TRBD1 (5 bases). The CDR3 contains 14 residues. Germline V gene lookup returns CDR1 SGHNT and CDR2 YYREEE (reference sequence). CDR3 coding DNA: TGTGCCATCAGCAGCCAGGGTTACACAGATACGCAGTATTTT. This sequence encodes CAISSQGYTDTQYF.

This clone was counted a few times. The same CDR3 can be traced to other DNA sequences in this sample. V is TRBV6-6 and J is TRBJ2-1, with D possibly matching TRBD1 (5 bases). Germline loops: CDR1 MNHNY, CDR2 SVGAGI (reference sequence). The germline V and J ends were trimmed by 2 bases and 1 base, with 9 bases remaining between them. This CDR3 has 15 amino acids. CDR3 in DNA: TGTGCCAGCAGTTACGAGGCAGGGTCCTACAATGAGCAGTTCTTC. It yields the protein CASSYEAGSYNEQFF.

V and J are TRBV7-9 and TRBJ1-1; no firm D call. The ends were cut back, 3 bases at V and 3 bases at J, with 11 bases in the middle. The CDR3 extends over 14 amino acids. Germline V lookup: CDR1 SEHNR, CDR2 FQNEAQ (reference sequence). CDR3: CASSLFDRDTEAFF. The CDR3 coding sequence is TGTGCCAGCAGCTTGTTTGATCGGGACACTGAAGCTTTCTTT.

There are a few counts of this clone. This rearrangement joins TRBV11-2 to TRBJ2-1; the match to TRBD2 covers 9 bases. Looked up from germline, CDR1 is SGHAT and CDR2 is FQNNGV. Trimming removed 4 bases from V and 0 bases from J; junction bases left unmatched: 4. This CDR3 is 16 amino acids long. The CDR3 DNA reads TGTGCCAGCAGCTCTCTTAGCGGGAGCTCCTACAATGAGCAGTTCTTC. Translated: CASSSLSGSSYNEQFF.

The V call is TRBV13, the J call TRBJ1-2; 7 positions agree with TRBD1. V lost 1 base to trimming and J lost 3 bases; unmatched junction nucleotides: 11. Germline CDR1 and CDR2: PRHDT and FYEKMQ (reference sequence). The CDR3 is 17 amino acids. The CDR3 here is CASSLAGGWDKDYGYTF. Here the CDR3 DNA reads TGTGCCAGCAGCTTAGCAGGGGGGTGGGACAAGGACTATGGCTACACCTTC.

The rearrangement uses TRBV13 and TRBJ2-7; TRBD1 matches 9 bases. The trim removed 5 bases at V and 0 bases at J, leaving 2 bases unmatched. From germline, CDR1 is PRHDT and CDR2 FYEKMQ (reference sequence). This CDR3 is 14 amino acids long. CDR3 region: CASSGTGFSYEQYF. CDR3 nucleotide sequence: TGTGCCAGCAGCGGGACAGGGTTCTCCTACGAGCAGTACTTC.

The chain carries TRBV5-6 and TRBJ1-6, with 9 bases aligning to TRBD1. This CDR3 has 14 amino acids. Germline values: CDR1 SGHDT, CDR2 YYEEEE. Trimming at V came to 4 bases and at J to 6 bases, leaving 2 bases not matched to a gene. CDR3 protein: CASSVDRGNSPLHF. CDR3 coding DNA: TGTGCCAGCAGCGTGGACAGGGGTAATTCACCCCTCCACTTT.

The CDR3 DNA reads as TGTGCCAGCAGCCGTGGGTGGGACACTGAAGCTTTCTTT. Encoded protein: CASSRGWDTEAFF. The rearrangement links TRBV3-1 (or the pseudogene TRBV3-2) to TRBJ1-1, with unresolved D. From germline, CDR1 is LGHDT and CDR2 YNNKEL (reference sequence). CDR3 length equals 13 residues. The V end was cut by 4 bases, the J end by 3 bases, with 9 bases between.

J is TRBJ1-1 and V is TRBV4-1, with D hard to call. Between the trimmed V and J ends, which lost 6 bases and 1 base, there was a span of 6 bases. CDR1 is MGHRA and CDR2 is YSYEKL in the germline V gene. CDR3 length equals 12 residues. The CDR3 region is CASRAGNTEAFF. In nucleotides, the CDR3 is TGCGCCAGCAGGGCGGGGAACACTGAAGCTTTCTTT.